This T cell receptor (beta chain) is from a study of metastatic and nonmetastatic thyroid tumors. No patient had received any treatment before thyroid surgery. This clone was detected many times. TCRdb recomputed clones from the PCR reads via MiXCR. This table has tens of thousands of clones, more than 20% appearing once. Germline CDR1 reads MNHNS; CDR2 reads SASEGT. V was shortened by 6 bases and J by 5 bases, with 22 bases between the two germline ends. This CDR3 contains 16 residues. Sequenced material: blood. This clonotype was obtained from a male donor with papillary thyroid cancer or a benign thyroid nodule (not recorded which). Some clones in this sample may be carry-over from other donors' samples. This chain uses TRBV6-1 with TRBJ2-5; D may be TRBD1 or TRBD2 (6 bases each). The chain's CDR3 is CASSENRPRRGETQYF. CDR3 coding DNA: TGTGCCAGCAGCGAAAACCGCCCCAGGAGGGGGGAGACCCAGTACTTC.